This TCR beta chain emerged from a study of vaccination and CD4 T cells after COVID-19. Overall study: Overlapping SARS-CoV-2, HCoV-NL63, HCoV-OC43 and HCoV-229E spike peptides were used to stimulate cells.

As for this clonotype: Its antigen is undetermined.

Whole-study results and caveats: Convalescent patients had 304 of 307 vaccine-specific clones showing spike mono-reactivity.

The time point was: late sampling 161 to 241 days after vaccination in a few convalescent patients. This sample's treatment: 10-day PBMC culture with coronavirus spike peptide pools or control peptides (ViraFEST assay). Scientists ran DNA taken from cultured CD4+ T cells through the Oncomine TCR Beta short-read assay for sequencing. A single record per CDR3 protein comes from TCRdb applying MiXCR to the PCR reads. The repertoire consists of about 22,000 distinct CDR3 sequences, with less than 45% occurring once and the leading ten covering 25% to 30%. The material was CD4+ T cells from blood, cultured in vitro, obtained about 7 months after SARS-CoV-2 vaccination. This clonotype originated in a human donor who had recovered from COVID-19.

The CDR3 DNA sequence: TGTGCCAGCAGCTTCAGCGTGGGATCACCCCTCCACTTT. Translated, it gives CASSFSVGSPLHF. The genes are TRBV7-9 and TRBJ1-6; D is undetermined. In germline, CDR1 is SEHNR, CDR2 FQNEAQ (reference sequence). The CDR3 length is 13 residues. V was pared by 3 bases and J by 10 bases, with 10 bases between.